These 21 T cell receptor beta chains originate from one sample sequenced in a study of blood T cell repertoires in COVID-19. The repertoire was sequenced with immunoSEQ multiplex PCR; TCRdb's copy has only in-frame clones and lacks some. Altogether fewer than 350,000 clones are present, around nine tenths being singletons, with the ten largest covering over 6%. Sequencing used PBMCs or T cells enriched from blood (not recorded which). All receptors come from a woman in her 40s who had recovered from COVID-19.

The V call is TRBV6-1, the J call TRBJ2-7, with D maybe TRBD1 (6 bases). The CDR3 extends over 16 amino acids. Trimming took off 4 bases at V and 4 bases at J, with 20 bases between the two ends. Germline lookup yields CDR1 MNHNS and CDR2 SASEGT. The CDR3 region has the DNA TGTGCCAGCAGTGGCCCCAAACAGGGTCTTTCTTACGAGCAGTACTTC. Its protein is CASSGPKQGLSYEQYF.

The chain has TRBV7-2 and TRBJ1-3; a weak D match, TRBD1 (5 bases). Germline CDR1 is SGHTA and CDR2 is FQGNSA. There are 15 residues in the CDR3. V lost 5 bases to trimming and J lost 0 bases, with 11 bases between them. The CDR3 DNA reads as TGTGCCAGCAGCAGGGTTGGGGCCTCTGGAAACACCATATATTTT. This encodes CASSRVGASGNTIYF.

This clone appeared a single time. This rearrangement joins TRBV7-2 to TRBJ2-7, with no clear D. The CDR3 contains 15 residues. V dropped 0 bases and J dropped 3 bases, with 12 bases sitting between them. CDR1 is SGHTA, CDR2 FQGNSA, per germline. CDR3 coding DNA: TGTGCCAGCAGCTTAGCGTTGGCCCCCGACTACGAGCAGTACTTC. Translated, it gives CASSLALAPDYEQYF.

The V and J genes are TRBV9 and TRBJ1-2; 10 bases match TRBD1. The ends lost 0 bases at V and 4 bases at J; junction bases unmatched: 9. CDR3 length: 17 residues. Per germline, CDR1 SGDLS and CDR2 YYNGEE. CDR3 coding DNA: TGTGCCAGCAGCGTAGCTACTGGGGGACAGGGGACCTATGGCTACACCTTC. Translation: CASSVATGGQGTYGYTF. The full variable domain, with the rest looked up from reference TRBV9 and TRBJ1-2, is DSGVTQTPKHLITATGQRVTLRCSPRSGDLSVYWYQQSLDQGLQFLIQYYNGEERAKGNILERFSAQQFPDLHSELNLSSLELGDSALYFCASSVATGGQGTYGYTFGSGTRLTVV.

The chain links TRBV5-1 to TRBJ2-1; TRBD2 is a possible D gene (6 bases). Germline values: CDR1 SGHRS, CDR2 YFSETQ. V was pared by 2 bases and J by 5 bases, with 14 bases between. This CDR3 region has 15 residues. The CDR3 DNA reads TGCGCCAGCAGCTTAGGTAGCGGCCCTGACAATGAGCAGTTCTTC. Translated, it gives CASSLGSGPDNEQFF.

The chain combines TRBV6-6 with TRBJ2-2; a weak D match, TRBD2 (5 bases). With 6 bases removed from V and 5 bases from J, the gap between germline ends came to 19 bases. CDR3 size: 16 residues. The germline V gene has CDR1 MNHNY and CDR2 SVGAGI (reference sequence). Written as DNA, the CDR3 is TGTGCCAGCAGACGATCCCCCCCCCGAGGGACCGGGGAGCTGTTTTTT. This encodes CASRRSPPRGTGELFF.

The chain recombines TRBV7-3 with TRBJ2-2, with a tentative D call TRBD2 (6 bases). V was pared by 4 bases and J by 0 bases, with 12 bases between. Germline CDR1 SGHTA, CDR2 FQGTGA. This CDR3 is 16 amino acids long. The chain's CDR3 is CASSSSGLPNTGELFF. DNA of the CDR3: TGTGCCAGCAGCTCGTCGGGACTCCCGAACACCGGGGAGCTGTTTTTT.

The V gene is TRBV7-9, the J gene TRBJ1-4; D possibly corresponds to TRBD1 (6 bases). This CDR3 is built from 13 residues. The germline CDR1 and CDR2 sequences are SEHNR and FQNEAQ (reference sequence). Trimming left V 5 bases short and J 10 bases short, with 14 bases between. The CDR3 sequence is CASSPSGEGKLFF. The CDR3 DNA is TGTGCCAGCAGCCCCTCAGGGGAGGGAAAACTGTTTTTT.

This chain connects TRBV24-1 to TRBJ2-1; weak D call: TRBD1 (6 bases). The CDR3 covers 16 residues. CDR1 is KGHDR, CDR2 SFDVKD, per germline. V was shortened by 4 bases and J by 0 bases, with 12 bases between the two germline ends. CDR3 protein: CATSDRQVSSYNEQFF. Written as DNA, the CDR3 is TGTGCCACCAGTGACCGACAGGTGAGCTCCTACAATGAGCAGTTCTTC.

This chain uses TRBV3-1 (or the pseudogene TRBV3-2) with TRBJ1-6; 11 bases are shared with TRBD1. CDR1 and CDR2 from the germline V gene are LGHDT and YNNKEL (reference sequence). CDR3 length: 15 amino acids. Trimming cost V 3 bases and J 7 bases; bases outside gene matches: 2. This chain's CDR3 is CASSHGTGGNSPLHF. The CDR3 DNA sequence: TGTGCCAGCAGCCACGGGACAGGGGGGAATTCACCCCTCCACTTT.

The chain combines TRBV11-1 with TRBJ2-3; 11 bases agree with TRBD2. The CDR3 sequence is 15 residues long. Losses at the gene ends were 4 bases for V and 0 bases for J; bases not matched to a gene: 0. The germline V gene has CDR1 SGHAT and CDR2 FQDESV (reference sequence). The CDR3 DNA is TGTGCCAGCAGCTGGACTAGCGGGAGCACAGATACGCAGTATTTT. It is translated as CASSWTSGSTDTQYF.

This clone showed up just a few times. The gene calls are TRBV3-1 (or the pseudogene TRBV3-2) and TRBJ2-7, with 14 bases that match TRBD2. This CDR3 contains 17 residues. The germline V gene has CDR1 LGHDT and CDR2 YNNKEL (reference sequence). The trim removed 4 bases at V and 2 bases at J, leaving 7 bases unmatched. This chain's CDR3 is CASSLWTSGRIAYEQYF. CDR3 sequence (DNA): TGTGCCAGCAGCCTCTGGACTAGCGGGAGGATAGCCTACGAGCAGTACTTC.

The V and J genes are TRBV28 and TRBJ2-7; 7 bases line up with TRBD2. Germline V gives CDR1 MDHEN, CDR2 SYDVKM. Trimming took 8 bases from V and 0 from J; bases not matched to a gene: 7. The CDR3 runs to 14 residues. CDR3 amino acids: CASRDGGTSYEQYF. The CDR3 bases are TGTGCCAGCCGAGACGGGGGGACCTCCTACGAGCAGTACTTC.

The chain recombines TRBV10-2 with TRBJ2-7; the match to TRBD1 covers 7 bases. The germline CDR1 and CDR2 sequences are WSHSY and SAAADI. J was trimmed by 6 bases and V by 3 bases; bases with no gene match: 8. The length of the CDR3 is 14 residues. CDR3 in DNA: TGCGCCAGCAGTGATGTAGGGGGCAGTATCGAGCAGTACTTC. It is translated as CASSDVGGSIEQYF.

The rearrangement joins TRBV11-2 to TRBJ2-5; D might be TRBD2 (5 bases). Germline V gene data show CDR1 as SGHAT and CDR2 as FQNNGV. CDR3 length equals 16 residues. With 2 bases removed from V and 2 bases from J, the gap between germline ends came to 15 bases. CDR3 amino acids: CASSLPVGLSQETQYF. For the CDR3, the DNA is TGTGCCAGCAGCTTACCCGTAGGACTGAGTCAAGAGACCCAGTACTTC.

The V gene is TRBV24-1, the J gene TRBJ2-2; 7 bases agree with TRBD1. Germline V gives CDR1 KGHDR, CDR2 SFDVKD. V shed 3 bases, J shed 3 bases, and the junction held 6 bases outside the gene matches. This CDR3 has 16 amino acids. CDR3 nucleotides: TGTGCCACCAGTGATCCCCAGGGGGTCCACACCGGGGAGCTGTTTTTT. It translates to CATSDPQGVHTGELFF.

CDR3 amino acids: CASSSGGRANEKLFF. The CDR3, as DNA: TGTGCCAGCAGTTCGGGGGGGCGAGCTAATGAAAAACTGTTTTTT. J is TRBJ1-4 and V is TRBV6-5; D is possibly TRBD1 (6 bases). CDR1 is MNHEY and CDR2 is SVGAGI in the germline V gene. This CDR3 is 15 amino acids long. V was clipped by 4 bases and J by 3 bases, with 12 bases between them.

V and J are TRBV29-1 and TRBJ2-3, with 7 bases matching TRBD2. The ends lost 4 bases at V and 5 bases at J; junction bases unmatched: 9. Germline CDR1 reads SQVTM; CDR2 reads ANQGSEA. The CDR3 runs 14 residues. The CDR3 spells CSVVGAGAGDTQYF. CDR3 DNA sequence: TGCAGCGTTGTTGGCGCGGGAGCGGGAGATACGCAGTATTTT.

J is TRBJ2-1 and V is TRBV27; TRBD1 aligns across 7 bases. The CDR3 is made up of 12 amino acids. The trim removed 5 bases at V and 8 bases at J, leaving 3 bases unmatched. Germline V CDR1 and CDR2: MNHEY, SMNVEV (reference sequence). CDR3 coding DNA: TGTGCCAGCAGTCTCAGGGGGTATGAGCAGTTCTTC. Its protein product is CASSLRGYEQFF.

The chain has TRBV5-5 and TRBJ2-1; D perhaps matches TRBD2 (5 bases). Trimming shortened V by 1 base and J by 4 bases, and 15 bases separated the two germline ends. From germline, CDR1 is SGHKS and CDR2 YYEKEE (reference sequence). This CDR3 contains 16 residues. The chain's CDR3 is CASSLRLEVVYNEQFF. CDR3 DNA: TGTGCCAGCAGCTTGAGGCTGGAGGTCGTATACAATGAGCAGTTCTTC.

This rearrangement joins TRBV30 to TRBJ1-1, with D perhaps TRBD1 (5 bases). Germline CDR1 is GTSNPN and CDR2 is SVGIG (reference sequence). V lost 4 bases and J 5 bases, leaving 23 bases between the germline ends. The CDR3 has 16 residues. The chain's CDR3 is CAWIWPGGTGTTEAFF. DNA of the CDR3: TGTGCCTGGATCTGGCCCGGGGGGACCGGGACGACTGAAGCTTTCTTT.